The next 23 T cell receptor beta chains were all read from a single sample in a study of T cells in Graves' hyperthyroidism and ophthalmopathy. The TCR beta CDR3 regions underwent amplification using RNA transcripts as the source. First-round RT-PCR of the TCR CDR3 relied on the HTBI primer set. MiXCR, run by TCRdb on the multiplex PCR reads, gives a single entry per CDR3 protein. The table shows about 480,000 distinct CDR3 sequences, with 14% occurring only once. The sample was blood. Receptor source: a woman younger than 30 with Graves' hyperthyroidism.

This clonotype was seen a few times. This chain links TRBV6-2 or TRBV6-3 with TRBJ1-5; 9 nucleotides align to TRBD1. CDR1 is MNHEY, CDR2 SVGEGT, per germline. The CDR3 has 17 residues. J lost 1 base, V lost 0 bases, and 4 bases had no gene match. The DNA of the CDR3 is TGTGCCAGCAGTTACTCCCAAGACAGGGGGAGCAATCAGCCCCAGCATTTT. Its translation: CASSYSQDRGSNQPQHF.

In this sample, this clonotype turned up many times. The V call is TRBV10-3, the J call TRBJ2-5; 8 nucleotides agree with TRBD2. The V gene end was trimmed by 10 bases and the J gene end by 4 bases; junction bases not matched to a gene: 11. The germline V gene has CDR1 ENHRY and CDR2 SYGVKD. The CDR3 loop spans 14 amino acids. DNA of the CDR3: TGTGCCACAACAGCGGGAGTGAGGGGAGAGACCCAGTACTTC. It specifies CATTAGVRGETQYF.

This clonotype was counted ten times or more. Germline and junction disagree at one end, which may indicate a read error. This chain joins TRBV7-9 and TRBJ1-1; 7 bases agree with TRBD1. CDR1 SEHNR and CDR2 FQNEAQ come from the germline V gene (reference sequence). The CDR3 covers 14 residues. As DNA, the CDR3 is TGTGCCAGCGGCTTAAGACAGGGCTCCACTGAAGCTTTCTTT. It yields the protein CASGLRQGSTEAFF.

This clonotype was found many times. The rearrangement links TRBV2 to TRBJ2-2; the D is unclear. Germline V gene sequence: CDR1 SNHLY, CDR2 FYNNEI. There are 13 residues in the CDR3. Trimming removed 10 bases from V and 4 bases from J, with 13 bases in between. The CDR3 nucleotides are TGTGCCACCCCGACAAGACTCACCGGGGAGCTGTTTTTT. Amino acid sequence: CATPTRLTGELFF.

V is TRBV7-3 and J is TRBJ2-1; 10 nucleotides align to TRBD1. V shed 0 bases and J 7 bases; nucleotides not matched to a gene: 6. Germline assignment: CDR1 SGHTA and CDR2 FQGTGA. The CDR3 totals 16 residues. The CDR3, as DNA: TGTGCCAGCAGCTTAACCCGGGACAGGGGAATGAATGAGCAGTTCTTC. This codes for CASSLTRDRGMNEQFF.

This clonotype was seen at least ten times. This chain connects TRBV3-1 to TRBJ1-2; weak D call: TRBD1 (6 bases). V shed 6 bases and J shed 7 bases, with 12 bases lying between them. CDR1 is LGHDT and CDR2 is YNNKEL in the germline V gene (reference sequence). The CDR3 consists of 12 residues. The CDR3 DNA reads as TGTGCCAGCAGACACACAGGGAGTGGCTACACCTTC. As protein: CASRHTGSGYTF. Based on the CDR3 plus reference TRBV3-1 and TRBJ1-2, the full variable domain is DTAVSQTPKYLVTQMGNDKSIKCEQNLGHDTMYWYKQDSKKFLKIMFSYNNKELIINETVPNRFSPKSPDKAHLNLHINSLELGDSAVYFCASRHTGSGYTFGSGTRLTVV.

In this sample, this clonotype turned up a few times. The chain carries TRBV15 and TRBJ1-2; D gene unclear. Germline V lookup: CDR1 LNHNV, CDR2 YYDKDF (reference sequence). The V end was cut by 0 bases, the J end by 6 bases, with 11 bases between. The CDR3 length is 14 residues. The CDR3 sequence: CATSRDGPVDGYTF. The CDR3 nucleotides are TGTGCCACCAGCAGAGATGGGCCAGTGGATGGCTACACCTTC.

This clonotype has at least ten counts. The chain recombines TRBV28 with TRBJ2-1, with no clear D. V dropped 6 bases and J dropped 12 bases, with 12 bases sitting between them. This CDR3 has 11 residues. Looked up from germline, CDR1 is MDHEN and CDR2 is SYDVKM. This CDR3 is CASSPRRVQFF. The CDR3 DNA sequence: TGTGCCAGCAGCCCGAGACGGGTGCAGTTCTTC.

This clonotype was detected ten times or more. The chain links TRBV7-2 to TRBJ2-7; 12 nucleotides agree with TRBD1. Germline CDR1 SGHTA, CDR2 FQGNSA. The CDR3 is made up of 13 amino acids. The J segment lost 9 bases and the V segment lost 5 bases, leaving 5 bases of the junction unmatched. As DNA, the CDR3 is TGTGCCAGCAGCACGGGACAGGGGGCCCGGCAGTACGTC. It translates to CASSTGQGARQYV.

Ten or more counts support this clonotype. The CDR3 spells CASSEGTGFGQPQHF. CDR3 bases: TGTGCCAGCAGTGAAGGGACAGGGTTCGGTCAGCCCCAGCATTTT. The rearrangement uses TRBV6-1 and TRBJ1-5; 8 nucleotides line up with TRBD1. Germline lookup yields CDR1 MNHNS and CDR2 SASEGT. J was trimmed by 6 bases and V by 1 base; bases with no gene match: 5. The CDR3 extends over 15 amino acids.

This clonotype was seen many times. The chain is built from TRBV20-1 and TRBJ2-3; D call uncertain. The CDR3 covers 16 residues. V gave up 1 base and J gave up 3 bases, with 17 bases separating them. CDR1 is DFQATT and CDR2 is SNEGSKA in the germline V gene (reference sequence). The CDR3 loop reads CSARALPDVVTDTQYF. For the CDR3, the DNA is TGCAGTGCTAGAGCCCTCCCGGACGTTGTGACAGATACGCAGTATTTT.

This clonotype was recorded many times. V usage is TRBV19 and J usage is TRBJ1-2, with 7 bases lining up with TRBD1. From germline, CDR1 is LNHDA and CDR2 SQIVND (reference sequence). The ends lost 7 bases at V and 3 bases at J; junction bases unmatched: 11. The CDR3 runs 15 residues. The CDR3 nucleotides are TGTGCCAGTACCCGAGGGGGGCAGGGGGACTATGGCTACACCTTC. This codes for CASTRGGQGDYGYTF.

This clonotype came up many times. The chain carries TRBV5-1 and TRBJ2-1; D is undetermined. The CDR3 spans 14 residues. Per germline, CDR1 SGHRS and CDR2 YFSETQ. With 5 bases removed from V and 7 bases from J, the gap between germline ends came to 16 bases. DNA for the CDR3: TGCGCCAGCAGGAAACAAGAGGAAGGGAATGAGCAGTTCTTC. It yields the protein CASRKQEEGNEQFF.

V gene TRBV15 combines with J gene TRBJ2-3; D gene uncertain. Germline CDR1 is LNHNV and CDR2 is YYDKDF (reference sequence). V was pared by 7 bases and J by 3 bases, with 17 bases between. The CDR3 is 15 residues long. The CDR3 reads CATKGAAFGTDTQYF. In DNA, the CDR3 is TGTGCCACCAAGGGCGCGGCCTTTGGGACAGATACGCAGTATTTT.

This clonotype showed up many times. The V gene is TRBV13, the J gene TRBJ1-1; D gene unclear. The CDR3 length is 12 residues. Germline V gene data show CDR1 as PRHDT and CDR2 as FYEKMQ (reference sequence). V was trimmed by 3 bases and J by 7 bases, leaving 9 bases between them. The CDR3 is CASSFRWIEAFF. In nucleotides, the CDR3 is TGTGCCAGCAGCTTCAGGTGGATTGAAGCTTTCTTT.

This clonotype was recorded at least ten times. The V and J genes are TRBV3-1 and TRBJ2-3, with D possibly TRBD1 on 6 matching bases. V was pared by 9 bases and J by 5 bases, with 12 bases between. Germline CDR1 is LGHDT and CDR2 is YNNKEL (reference sequence). This CDR3 region has 12 residues. As DNA, the CDR3 is TGTGCCAGTGCGCAGGGGATAGATACGCAGTATTTT. Its translation is CASAQGIDTQYF.

As to this clonotype: A much larger clone lies a single base off, so this may be a read error. The chain recombines TRBV28 with TRBJ2-5; D tentatively reads TRBD1 or TRBD2 (6 bases each). CDR3 length equals 11 residues. The ends were cut back, 5 bases at V and 11 bases at J, with 12 bases in the middle. Germline CDR1 is MDHEN and CDR2 is SYDVKM. CDR3 nucleotide sequence: TGTGCCAGCAGTCTCTCGGGGGCTCAGTACTTC. It is translated as CASSLSGAQYF. The full variable domain, completed using reference TRBV28 and TRBJ2-5, is DVKVTQSSRYLVKRTGEKVFLECVQDMDHENMFWYRQDPGLGLRLIYFSYDVKMKEKGDIPEGYSVSREKKERFSLILESASTNQTSMYLCASSLSGAQYFGPGTRLLVL.

Regarding this clonotype: A read error may produce the germline difference seen at one junction end. The gene calls are TRBV11-2 and TRBJ2-1; no definite D call. The CDR3 covers 13 residues. The germline V gene has CDR1 SGHAT and CDR2 FQNNGV. DNA for the CDR3: TGTGCCAGCAGCTTAGAGAAGTACAATGAGCGGTTCTTC. This encodes CASSLEKYNERFF.

This clonotype was seen many times. This rearrangement joins TRBV7-3 to TRBJ1-1; 7 bases fit TRBD1. The CDR3 runs to 14 residues. The V and J ends lost 5 bases and 4 bases, in that order; junction bases with no gene match: 7. Germline V gene lookup returns CDR1 SGHTA and CDR2 FQGTGA. DNA for the CDR3: TGTGCCAGCAGCCCACAGGGGCCGAGCACTGAAGCTTTCTTT. The encoded protein is CASSPQGPSTEAFF.

This clonotype was counted at least ten times. The chain couples TRBV27 to TRBJ1-2, with D unresolved. The germline V gene has CDR1 MNHEY and CDR2 SMNVEV (reference sequence). The CDR3 sequence is 14 residues long. Trimming removed 3 bases from V and 2 bases from J, with 10 bases in between. The chain's CDR3 is CASSFIDTNYGYTF. The CDR3 DNA reads as TGTGCCAGCAGTTTTATTGACACCAACTATGGCTACACCTTC.

Many counts were recorded for this clonotype. V gene TRBV18 combines with J gene TRBJ1-4; D is possibly TRBD1 (6 bases). V was trimmed by 3 bases and J by 8 bases, leaving 19 bases between them. The CDR3 totals 16 residues. The germline gives CDR1 KGHSH, CDR2 LQKENI. The CDR3 region has the DNA TGTGCCAGCTCACCGCTCCGGGACAATGGGTTGGAAAAACTGTTTTTT. Its protein product is CASSPLRDNGLEKLFF.

This clonotype has just one count. The chain employs TRBV9 and TRBJ2-1; 7 nucleotides align to TRBD2. Germline lookup yields CDR1 SGDLS and CDR2 YYNGEE. This CDR3 contains 15 residues. The V and J ends lost 1 base and 2 bases, in that order; junction bases with no gene match: 3. CDR3 sequence: CASSVKSGTYNEQFF. In DNA, the CDR3 is TGTGCCAGCAGCGTAAAAAGCGGGACCTACAATGAGCAGTTCTTC.

This clonotype has at least ten counts. This chain links TRBV11-2 with TRBJ1-2; 7 bases align to TRBD1. The CDR3 is 16 amino acids. Germline V gene lookup returns CDR1 SGHAT and CDR2 FQNNGV. Unmatched junction bases numbered 10, after V lost 2 bases and J lost 4 bases. For the CDR3, the DNA is TGTGCCAGCAGCTTATGGGACAGCGGAACTGTCTATGGCTACACCTTC. Its translation is CASSLWDSGTVYGYTF.